This T cell receptor (beta chain) originates from a study of blood T cells in healthy people across ages (dated by TCRdb to the mid-2010s). For the wider study: In model experiments, template switching captured roughly one uniquely barcoded TCR beta cDNA molecule for every two T cells. Using deep sequencing normalized with unique cDNA molecular identifiers, the study measured how TCR beta repertoire diversity changes with age. The donors were split into four age groups: young (average around 15 years), middle-aged (roughly 39), aged (more than 55) and long-lived (under 85). Donors of different ages were randomly distributed across sequencing lanes to avoid experimental bias. Using the same blood draw, the study looked at two additional independent replicas of 1 million unique cDNA reads for two donors, one aged 18 to 30 and the other aged 80 or older. The study at large found these results: The percentage of naive T cells measured by flow cytometry correlated strongly with observed TCR beta diversity. Bulk unsorted PBMC profiling prevented conclusive comparison of naive and antigen-experienced compartments. Compared with the aged group, more naive CD4+ T cells, fewer expanded clones and increased TCR diversity were shown by the long-lived group, suggesting age selection. Estimates of total diversity based on one million sequenced T cells were regarded as lower bounds and as underestimates. Donor CMV infection status was unknown, potentially confounding age-related changes in expanded clonotypes. As age increased, observed TCR beta diversity per million T cells dropped in a roughly linear way, and a significant reduction was already evident by age around 41.

V is cut by 6 bases and J by 6 bases, and the space between the germline ends is 15 bases. The germline V gene sets CDR1 to SQVTM and CDR2 to ANQGSEA. The CDR3 measures 13 amino acids from cysteine to phenylalanine. Solely the CDR3 DNA is kept, with 39 bases framed from the first base. Donors were around 37 systemically healthy Caucasian individuals from Russia aged roughly 6 to 90 years. Around 10 milliliters of peripheral blood were collected from each donor into EDTA-treated Vacutainer tubes. Ficoll-Paque density-gradient centrifugation was used to isolate PBMCs, with at least 7 million obtained per sample. Total RNA, at least 6 micrograms per sample, was extracted from PBMCs with Trizol reagent. The percentages of naive CD45RAhigh/CD27high T cells were determined by flow cytometry on a PBMC aliquot from every donor. This clonotype was found a few times. Its specific antigen is unknown. Base-call qualities are not available, and no considerably larger clone is one nucleotide away.

The protocol used for the library was 5' RACE. This sample was sequenced with an Illumina HiSeq 2500. A second PCR of 7 to 11 cycles was performed with a sample-barcoded 5' primer and a J-beta primer mix. A unique molecular identifier was introduced onto each TCR beta cDNA molecule by a template-switch 5' adaptor carrying 12 random nucleotides. At least 3 million CDR3-containing paired-end reads were obtained from each sample. First-strand cDNA synthesis was performed from all RNA using the Mint cDNA synthesis kit, with priming by a TRBC-specific oligonucleotide. Following uracil-DNA glycosylase treatment, a first 18-cycle PCR with universal primers M1SS and BC2_uni_R was performed on all cDNA. As for the authors' bioinformatics: For normalization, 1 million high-quality reads were randomly selected from each sample, with every read carrying a distinct molecular identifier. Reads sharing molecular identifiers were discarded rather than binned into consensus sequences. MiTCR, set to a Q25 quality threshold and the strictest error-elimination algorithm, was used for CDR3 identification, clonotype clustering and error correction. A nonparametric unseen species model using Euler transformation provided a lower-bound estimate of total TCR beta diversity. TCRdb applied fastp at Q25 and MiXCR to the public reads, then kept only in-frame beta chains. Rows merge per CDR3 protein into single entries with the most common DNA and genes. None of the V and J calls come from the authors' own analysis; TCRdb made them. The sample data list around 1.5 million distinct CDR3 sequences, and 45% to 70% of these were observed just once. The ten top clones hold over 6.5% of the sample.

The sequenced sample was blood. Recombination connected TRBV29-1 to TRBJ1-3; the D gene cannot be named for sure. This TCR came from a man younger than 30 in good health. The CDR3 protein is CSVAREPENTIYF. In nucleotide form, the sequence is TGCAGCGTGGCTCGGGAACCGGAAAACACCATATATTTT.